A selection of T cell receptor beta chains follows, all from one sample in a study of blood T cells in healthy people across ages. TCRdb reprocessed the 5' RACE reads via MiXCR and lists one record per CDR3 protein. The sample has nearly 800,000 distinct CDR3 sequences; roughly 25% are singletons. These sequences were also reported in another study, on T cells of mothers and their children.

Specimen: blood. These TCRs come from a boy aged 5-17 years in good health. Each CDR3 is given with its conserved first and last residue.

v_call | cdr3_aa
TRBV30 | CAWSVGGTDTQYF
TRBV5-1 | CASSGDRGTGYTF
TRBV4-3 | CASSQDTNRGADTQYF
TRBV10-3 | CAISDGEGLNIQYF
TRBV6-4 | CASSVTGGPGDTQYF
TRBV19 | CASSTPPDTQYF
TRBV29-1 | CSVEGTSGRSSYEQYF
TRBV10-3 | CAIRQQMGAGTEAFF
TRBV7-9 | CASSPLQGQGGGYTF
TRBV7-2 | CASSLAANSYEQYF
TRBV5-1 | CASSLASGTTDTQYF
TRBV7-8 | CASSAQGGGSTEAFF
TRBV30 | CAWSQSSGWADTEAFF
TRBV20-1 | CSAGLDGYNEQFF
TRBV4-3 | CASSQERGRVYGYTF
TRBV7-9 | CASSPTGRIQETQYF
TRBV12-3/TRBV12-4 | CASSSFGDSLNTEAFF
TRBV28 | CASSAQGDGYTF
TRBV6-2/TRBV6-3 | CASSYVTGVGSYEQYF
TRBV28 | CASSSPQGDGYTF
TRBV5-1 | CASSLAVNSYNEQFF
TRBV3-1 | CASSPGVVGSYEQYF
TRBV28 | CASSFRGIETQYF
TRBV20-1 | CSARVLPQTQYF
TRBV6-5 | CASLPISYEQYF
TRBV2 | CASSEVGLASTDTQYF
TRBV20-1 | CSVGAGETQYF
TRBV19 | CAGSSGISKTQYF
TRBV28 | CASSLRSSNQPQHF
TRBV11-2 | CASSSPGLDEQHF
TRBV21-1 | CASSKFRRRNEKLFF
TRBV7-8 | CASTRLAGEDTQYF
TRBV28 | CASSLGGAEGETQYF